This TCR beta chain was sequenced for a study of CD8+CD57+ T cells in acquired aplastic anemia. As for the study in general: DNA recovered from sorted CD4+ and CD8+ cells had a mean of about 3.5 ug. Reads per healthy sample averaged around 9.9 million (CD4+) and 11.0 million (CD8+).

This clonotype showed up many times. TCR beta VDJ and CDR3 profiling used genomic DNA as template. TCRdb redid the calling of the reads with MiXCR, one entry per CDR3 protein. The sample contains fewer than 200,000 distinct CDR3 sequences, roughly 63% of which appear only once. Trimming left V 4 bases short and J 5 bases short, with 20 bases between. The CDR3 has 16 residues. Germline V lookup: CDR1 LGHDT, CDR2 YNNKEL (reference sequence). The sequence was collected from a human donor in good health. The chain employs TRBV3-1 and TRBJ2-5; weak D call: TRBD1 (7 bases). Specimen: sorted CD4+, CD8+, or CD8+CD57+ T cells (not recorded which) from PBMCs. Here the CDR3 reads CASSPTLTTGRETQYF. CDR3 in DNA: TGTGCCAGCAGCCCCACACTTACGACAGGGAGGGAGACCCAGTACTTC.